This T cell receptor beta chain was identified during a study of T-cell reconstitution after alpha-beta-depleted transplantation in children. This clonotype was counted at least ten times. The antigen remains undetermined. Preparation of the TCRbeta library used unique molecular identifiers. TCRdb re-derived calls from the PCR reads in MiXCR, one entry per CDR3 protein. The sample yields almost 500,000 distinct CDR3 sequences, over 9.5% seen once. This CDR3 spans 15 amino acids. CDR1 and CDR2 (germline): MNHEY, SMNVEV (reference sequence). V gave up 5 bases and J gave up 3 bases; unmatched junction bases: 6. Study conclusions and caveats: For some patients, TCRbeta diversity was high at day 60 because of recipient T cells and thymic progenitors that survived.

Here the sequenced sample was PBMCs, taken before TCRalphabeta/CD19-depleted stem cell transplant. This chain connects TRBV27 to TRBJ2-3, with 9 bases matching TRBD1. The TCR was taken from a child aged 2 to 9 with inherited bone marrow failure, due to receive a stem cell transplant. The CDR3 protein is CASSTRQGGTDTQYF. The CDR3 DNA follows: TGTGCCAGCAGTACTCGACAGGGGGGAACAGATACGCAGTATTTT.